These 5 T cell receptor beta chains share one sample of origin, sequenced in a study of T cells in Graves' hyperthyroidism and ophthalmopathy (dated by TCRdb to between 2017 and 2020). The library relied on multiplex PCR. TCRdb lists the instrument as Illumina HiSeq 2000. The TCR beta CDR3 regions were amplified from the RNA transcripts. A first-round RT-PCR of the TCR CDR3 used the HTBI primer set with the Qiagen OneStep RT-PCR kit. The public sequencing data were trimmed at Q25 with fastp and processed into clonotypes with MiXCR by TCRdb, which kept only in-frame beta chains. Entries that share a CDR3 protein sequence are merged under the most common genes and DNA. A total of some 400,000 distinct CDR3 sequences appear in this sample, about 18% of them only once. The ten largest clones add up to about 3.7% of the sample. Sample: blood. These receptors were obtained from a woman aged 18-29 years with Graves' hyperthyroidism.

This clonotype was counted ten times or more. The genes are TRBV3-1 and TRBJ2-2; 12 nucleotides match TRBD1. The V gene end was trimmed by 1 base and the J gene end by 0 bases; junction bases not matched to a gene: 9. The CDR3 extends over 20 amino acids. From germline, CDR1 is LGHDT and CDR2 YNNKEL (reference sequence). The CDR3 DNA follows: TGTGCCAGCAGCCAAGTACCGGGACAGGGGGCCTTCGCGAACACCGGGGAGCTGTTTTTT. Amino acids: CASSQVPGQGAFANTGELFF.

This clonotype has a count of ten or more. In DNA form, the CDR3 reads TGTGCCACCAGTGACCCGACAGGGGGAGAGTTGGAGACCCAGTACTTC. Protein sequence: CATSDPTGGELETQYF. The rearrangement joins TRBV24-1 to TRBJ2-5; 9 bases match TRBD1. J gave up 5 bases and V 4 bases, and 10 bases lay outside the gene matches. The CDR3 has 16 residues. Per the germline V gene, CDR1 is KGHDR and CDR2 is SFDVKD.

V gene TRBV20-1 combines with J gene TRBJ2-5; the D call may be TRBD1 or TRBD2 (6 bases each). The CDR3 length is 12 residues. CDR1 is DFQATT, CDR2 SNEGSKA, per germline (reference sequence). V lost 1 base and J 6 bases, leaving 9 bases between the germline ends. The CDR3 DNA sequence: TGCAGTGCTAGAGCTGGGGGGCAGACCCAGTACTTC. Translated: CSARAGGQTQYF.

This clonotype was observed at least ten times. V and J are TRBV20-1 and TRBJ1-1; D unresolved. CDR1 DFQATT and CDR2 SNEGSKA come from the germline V gene (reference sequence). V was pared by 3 bases and J by 4 bases, with 15 bases between. This CDR3 comprises 14 residues. The DNA of the CDR3 is TGCAGTGCTAGGCCTGACCCTGTAGGCACTGAAGCTTTCTTT. The encoded protein is CSARPDPVGTEAFF.

This clonotype was seen many times. V and J are TRBV7-2 and TRBJ1-2; D is undetermined. The CDR3 consists of 12 residues. Germline V lookup: CDR1 SGHTA, CDR2 FQGNSA. Between the trimmed V and J ends, which lost 3 bases and 3 bases, there was a span of 5 bases. The CDR3 DNA follows: TGTGCCAGCAGCTTCCGGTACTATGGCTACACCTTC. Translated: CASSFRYYGYTF.